The TCR beta chain under discussion was sequenced for a study of blood T cell repertoires in COVID-19. Study context: From T cells, B-cell-depleted T cells, or PBMCs came the material, which was cDNA or gDNA.

In the authors' methods: Using reference gene primer amplification, nucleated cell counts were estimated. This table comes from immunoSEQ multiplex PCR, and its TCRdb copy is limited to in-frame clones, with some not included. D and trimming were read from the DNA, whereas the V and J calls and clone size are those reported in that table. The sample yields about 240,000 clones, 87% seen once. The CDR3 has 14 amino acids. Germline V gene sequence: CDR1 SNHLY, CDR2 FYNNEI. Deletions cut 8 bases from V and 5 bases from J, with 18 bases between. Sequencing used peripheral blood. The chain links TRBV2 to TRBJ1-1; D gene ambiguous. The TCR comes from a man aged 55 to 69 who had recovered from COVID-19. CDR3 residues: CASLKEGGRTEAFF. As DNA, the CDR3 is TGTGCCAGCCTAAAGGAGGGAGGAAGAACTGAAGCTTTCTTT.